This entry concerns a single T cell receptor (beta chain). What it binds is unknown. The data were produced by immunoSEQ multiplex PCR, yet TCRdb's version contains in-frame clones alone and is incomplete. In the table there are approximately 120,000 clones, 80% to 95% of which are singletons. CDR3 length: 15 residues. Germline V gives CDR1 MNHEY, CDR2 SVGAGI. The V gene lost 5 bases and the J gene lost 2 bases, with 15 bases spanning the gap. The data were obtained in a study of T cell responses to AZD1222 COVID-19 vaccine. General study results and limits: Baseline antibody screening turned up just a handful of seropositive AZD1222 recipients. The donor cohort was predominantly white British with a female majority, and clonal diversity may have been underestimated. A reported finding is that nearly half of spike-specific TCRs target unmutated variant regions.

The TCR sequence derives from an adult in good health. The source was peripheral blood, collected on day 0 of MenACWY control vaccination. The chain uses TRBV6-5 and TRBJ2-5, with a weak D call TRBD2 (6 bases). CDR3 region: CASSPSGYSQETQYF. As DNA, the CDR3 is TGTGCCAGCAGTCCGAGCGGGTACTCTCAAGAGACCCAGTACTTC.